The 20 T cell receptor beta chains reported below all come from one sample, sequenced in a study of blood T cell repertoires in COVID-19. Profiling relied on immunoSEQ multiplex PCR, and the TCRdb table lists in-frame clones only, not all of them. Among more than 150,000 clones listed, roughly four fifths were seen once. The specimen sequenced was PBMCs or T cells enriched from blood (not recorded which). These receptors were taken from a man aged 35 to 55 who had recovered from COVID-19.

V usage is TRBV6-2 or TRBV6-3 and J usage is TRBJ2-1, with a possible D match to TRBD1 (5 bases). The V gene lost 5 bases and the J gene lost 4 bases, with 12 bases spanning the gap. Germline V CDR1 and CDR2: MNHEY, SVGEGT. The CDR3 totals 14 residues. The CDR3 DNA reads TGTGCCAGCAGTCCCTCGACAGTATACAATGAGCAGTTCTTC. Translation gives CASSPSTVYNEQFF.

This chain connects TRBV19 to TRBJ2-7; D possibly corresponds to TRBD1 (6 bases). The CDR3 has 13 residues. The V end lost 6 bases, the J end lost 2 bases, and 11 bases lay between the germline ends. Per the germline V gene, CDR1 is LNHDA and CDR2 is SQIVND (reference sequence). CDR3 loop: CASSRGPTYEQYF. The CDR3, as DNA: TGTGCCAGTAGCAGGGGTCCGACCTACGAGCAGTACTTC.

The V and J genes are TRBV11-1 and TRBJ2-7; TRBD1 matches at 11 bases. Germline assignment: CDR1 SGHAT and CDR2 FQDESV (reference sequence). CDR3 length equals 15 residues. V shed 3 bases and J 4 bases; nucleotides not matched to a gene: 5. In nucleotides, the CDR3 is TGTGCCAGCAGCTTCCGCCGGGACAGGGGGTACGAGCAGTACTTC. Its translation is CASSFRRDRGYEQYF.

V is TRBV6-5 and J is TRBJ1-2; D is undetermined. Germline V gene lookup returns CDR1 MNHEY and CDR2 SVGAGI. There are 15 residues in the CDR3. V dropped 8 bases and J dropped 2 bases, with 18 bases sitting between them. CDR3 amino acids: CASGGGRRANYGYTF. The CDR3, as DNA: TGTGCCAGCGGAGGTGGGCGGAGAGCCAACTATGGCTACACCTTC.

This clone was recorded once. The chain has TRBV11-2 and TRBJ2-2; 10 nucleotides line up with TRBD1. Germline-derived CDR1 and CDR2 are SGHAT and FQNNGV. With 6 bases clipped from V and 4 bases from J, the junction kept 5 bases outside the gene matches. CDR3 length: 15 amino acids. In nucleotides, the CDR3 is TGTGCCAGCAGATCGACAGGGGGCGTCACCGGGGAGCTGTTTTTT. Translating gives CASRSTGGVTGELFF. Combining the CDR3 with reference TRBV11-2 and TRBJ2-2 gives the whole variable domain EAGVAQSPRYKIIEKRQSVAFWCNPISGHATLYWYQQILGQGPKLLIQFQNNGVVDDSQLPKDRFSAERLKGVDSTLKIQPAKLEDSAVYLCASRSTGGVTGELFFGEGSRLTVL.

This CDR3 is CATVTGGHYEQYF. The CDR3 DNA is TGTGCCACCGTTACAGGGGGTCACTACGAGCAGTACTTC. The chain has TRBV6-5 and TRBJ2-7; the match to TRBD1 covers 8 bases. Germline V CDR1 and CDR2: MNHEY, SVGAGI. The CDR3 is 13 residues long. With V trimmed by 10 bases and J by 3 bases, 8 bases remained unmatched.

This chain links TRBV14 with TRBJ1-1; no firm D call. The CDR3 contains 14 residues. Looked up from germline, CDR1 is SGHDN and CDR2 is FVKESK. Trimming removed 4 bases from V and 1 base from J, with 10 bases in between. In DNA, the CDR3 is TGTGCCAGCAGCCTGGGCCGAACGAACACTGAAGCTTTCTTT. This gives the protein CASSLGRTNTEAFF.

The chain joins TRBV5-1 to TRBJ1-4; 8 bases are shared with TRBD1. This CDR3 spans 15 amino acids. V was pared by 5 bases and J by 0 bases, with 3 bases of the junction left unmatched. CDR1 is SGHRS, CDR2 YFSETQ, per germline. DNA for the CDR3: TGCGCCAGCAGGGCAGGGGGCGCAACTAATGAAAAACTGTTTTTT. This sequence encodes CASRAGGATNEKLFF.

The CDR3 DNA reads TGTGCCAGTAGTATAGACATGGGACAGGGGACCACCGGGGAGCTGTTTTTT. This gives the protein CASSIDMGQGTTGELFF. V is TRBV19 and J is TRBJ2-2; the match to TRBD1 covers 10 bases. V lost 0 bases to trimming and J lost 4 bases; unmatched junction nucleotides: 5. This CDR3 is 17 amino acids long. Germline values: CDR1 LNHDA, CDR2 SQIVND (reference sequence).

The rearrangement joins TRBV10-1 to TRBJ2-1; D might be TRBD2 (6 bases). V was cut by 0 bases and J by 4 bases, with 10 bases left in between. The V gene's germline CDR1 is WNHNN and CDR2 SYGVQD (reference sequence). The CDR3 totals 15 residues. In DNA form, the CDR3 reads TGCGCCAGCAGTGAGTCTGCTAGCGCATACAATGAGCAGTTCTTC. This translates into CASSESASAYNEQFF.

This rearrangement joins TRBV5-4 to TRBJ1-2; 7 bases are shared with TRBD1. The CDR3 spans 14 residues. Germline CDR1 SGHNT, CDR2 YYREEE (reference sequence). Germline trimming cut 4 bases from V and 1 base from J; bases unmatched to any gene: 4. The CDR3, as DNA: TGTGCCAGCAGCGCGGGACAGATTAACTATGGCTACACCTTC. Translating it yields CASSAGQINYGYTF. Variable domain in full (rest from reference TRBV5-4 and TRBJ1-2): ETGVTQSPTHLIKTRGQQVTLRCSSQSGHNTVSWYQQALGQGPQFIFQYYREEENGRGNFPPRFSGLQFPNYSSELNVNALELDDSALYLCASSAGQINYGYTFGSGTRLTVV.

The V call is TRBV10-3, the J call TRBJ1-6, with D perhaps matching TRBD1 (6 bases). The V and J ends lost 0 bases and 8 bases respectively, with 11 bases between them. The CDR3 runs 15 residues. Per germline, CDR1 ENHRY and CDR2 SYGVKD. CDR3 loop: CAISESGGLDSPLHF. CDR3 sequence (DNA): TGTGCCATCAGTGAGTCAGGGGGATTGGATTCACCCCTCCACTTT.

This clone was seen a few times. The chain uses TRBV2 and TRBJ1-5; 9 nucleotides match TRBD1. CDR1 SNHLY and CDR2 FYNNEI come from the germline V gene. The CDR3 runs to 17 residues. The V segment lost 6 bases and the J segment 6 bases; nucleotides outside the gene matches: 15. The CDR3 reads CASSASPGTGPRQPQHF. The CDR3 nucleotides read TGTGCCAGCAGCGCCTCACCCGGGACAGGGCCACGTCAGCCCCAGCATTTT.

A single count supports this clone. J is TRBJ2-1 and V is TRBV12-5; 9 bases agree with TRBD2. This CDR3 has 16 residues. V dropped 2 bases and J dropped 5; count of bases not matched to a gene: 7. CDR1 LGHNT and CDR2 FRNRAP come from the germline V gene. In nucleotides, the CDR3 is TGTGCTAGTGGTTTGCAGGATAGCGGGAGAAACAATGAGCAGTTCTTC. Translation gives CASGLQDSGRNNEQFF.

V usage is TRBV11-2 and J usage is TRBJ1-1, with a weak D call TRBD1 (5 bases). This CDR3 comprises 13 residues. The V end was cut by 5 bases, the J end by 4 bases, with 11 bases between. Germline V gives CDR1 SGHAT, CDR2 FQNNGV. The CDR3: CASSPTGVTEAFF. CDR3 sequence (DNA): TGTGCCAGCAGCCCGACGGGGGTCACTGAAGCTTTCTTT. The full variable domain, its missing parts supplied by reference TRBV11-2 and TRBJ1-1, is EAGVAQSPRYKIIEKRQSVAFWCNPISGHATLYWYQQILGQGPKLLIQFQNNGVVDDSQLPKDRFSAERLKGVDSTLKIQPAKLEDSAVYLCASSPTGVTEAFFGQGTRLTVV.

This clone was detected once. The V and J genes are TRBV7-2 and TRBJ1-4, with 7 bases matching TRBD1. Germline CDR1 reads SGHTA; CDR2 reads FQGNSA. V shed 2 bases, J shed 8 bases, and the junction held 8 bases outside the gene matches. The CDR3 consists of 15 residues. The CDR3 loop is CASSLRQGGIEKLFF. CDR3 nucleotides: TGTGCCAGCAGCTTAAGACAGGGAGGTATCGAAAAACTGTTTTTT.

This chain uses TRBV19 with TRBJ1-2; no clear D. Germline V CDR1 and CDR2: LNHDA, SQIVND (reference sequence). The germline V and J ends were trimmed by 9 bases and 4 bases, with 12 bases remaining between them. The CDR3 is made up of 12 amino acids. The DNA for the CDR3 is TGTGCCAGCCGGCCGGGTACCTATGGCTACACCTTC. This sequence encodes CASRPGTYGYTF.

The CDR3 sequence: CASSLPDRISYEQYF. The CDR3 nucleotides are TGTGCCAGCAGTTTACCGGACAGGATCTCCTACGAGCAGTACTTC. V and J are TRBV27 and TRBJ2-7; 7 nucleotides match TRBD1. V dropped 2 bases and J dropped 0; count of bases not matched to a gene: 4. The CDR3 runs to 15 residues. Germline V gene lookup returns CDR1 MNHEY and CDR2 SMNVEV (reference sequence).

J is TRBJ1-3 and V is TRBV15, with 11 bases matching TRBD1. The V segment lost 4 bases and the J segment 4 bases; nucleotides outside the gene matches: 6. CDR1 is LNHNV and CDR2 is YYDKDF in the germline V gene (reference sequence). This CDR3 has 16 residues. This chain's CDR3 is CATSTLDRGQGNTIYF. DNA for the CDR3: TGTGCCACCAGCACCCTGGACAGGGGGCAGGGAAACACCATATATTTT.

The chain couples TRBV5-1 to TRBJ2-3; D is unclear. Per germline, CDR1 SGHRS and CDR2 YFSETQ. This CDR3 contains 13 residues. Trimming took 4 bases from V and 1 from J, leaving 7 bases between them. The CDR3 sequence: CASSVQGTDTQYF. In nucleotides, the CDR3 is TGCGCCAGCAGCGTCCAGGGCACAGATACGCAGTATTTT.